The 2 T cell receptor beta chains in this list originate from one sample, sequenced in a study of T-cell reconstitution after alpha-beta-depleted transplantation in children (dated by TCRdb to the mid-2010s). The library was obtained by PCR. The listed sequencing device is Illumina HiSeq 2500. TCR libraries were prepared with molecular barcoding, using unique molecular identifiers to normalize TCRbeta repertoire quantification. The raw public reads went through TCRdb reprocessing: fastp at Q25, MiXCR clone calling, in-frame beta chains kept. Each record represents a unique CDR3 protein, reported with the most common genes and DNA among its rows. The sample yields 350,000 to 400,000 distinct CDR3 sequences; around 20% were counted once. The ten top clones hold 3.8% of the sample. Sequenced here: PBMCs from the stem cell graft donor, sampled from the stem cell graft. The receptors here all came from a human donor who donated a stem cell graft to a child with acute myeloid leukemia.

This clonotype was detected a few times. The chain combines TRBV10-2 with TRBJ2-7; TRBD1 might be the D (6 bases). The CDR3 is 13 amino acids. The V and J ends lost 2 bases and 3 bases respectively, with 8 bases between them. The germline V gene has CDR1 WSHSY and CDR2 SAAADI. CDR3 sequence (DNA): TGCGCCAGCAGTGAGAGGGACATCTACGAGCAGTACTTC. Amino acid sequence: CASSERDIYEQYF.

This clonotype was observed a few times. This rearrangement joins TRBV29-1 to TRBJ2-5; 13 bases fit TRBD2. CDR3 length: 16 residues. The ends lost 6 bases at V and 2 bases at J; junction bases unmatched: 9. Germline loops: CDR1 SQVTM, CDR2 ANQGSEA. The CDR3 protein is CSVRLAGGRVQETQYF. The CDR3 DNA reads TGCAGCGTGCGACTAGCGGGAGGCCGGGTACAAGAGACCCAGTACTTC.